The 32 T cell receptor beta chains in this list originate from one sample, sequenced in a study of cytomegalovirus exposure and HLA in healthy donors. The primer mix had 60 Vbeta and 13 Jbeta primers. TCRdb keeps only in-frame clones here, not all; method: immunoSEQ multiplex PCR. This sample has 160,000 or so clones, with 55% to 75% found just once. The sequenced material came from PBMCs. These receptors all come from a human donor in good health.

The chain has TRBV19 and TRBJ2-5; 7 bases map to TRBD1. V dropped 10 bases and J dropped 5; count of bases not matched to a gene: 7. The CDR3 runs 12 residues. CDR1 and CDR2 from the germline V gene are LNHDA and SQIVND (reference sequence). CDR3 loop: CATGTARETQYF. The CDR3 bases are TGTGCCACAGGGACAGCTCGGGAGACCCAGTACTTC.

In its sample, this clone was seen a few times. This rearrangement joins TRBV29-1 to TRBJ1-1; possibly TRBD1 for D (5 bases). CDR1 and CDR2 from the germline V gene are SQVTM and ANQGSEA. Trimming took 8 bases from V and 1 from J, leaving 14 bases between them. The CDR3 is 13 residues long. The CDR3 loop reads CSFQGGSNTEAFF. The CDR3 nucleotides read TGCAGCTTTCAGGGTGGCTCGAACACTGAAGCTTTCTTT.

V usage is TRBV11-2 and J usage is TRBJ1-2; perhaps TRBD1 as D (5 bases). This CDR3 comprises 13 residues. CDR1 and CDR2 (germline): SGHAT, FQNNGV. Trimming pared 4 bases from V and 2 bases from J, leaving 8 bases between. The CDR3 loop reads CASSSGGNYGYTF. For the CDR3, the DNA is TGTGCCAGCAGCTCGGGGGGAAACTATGGCTACACCTTC.

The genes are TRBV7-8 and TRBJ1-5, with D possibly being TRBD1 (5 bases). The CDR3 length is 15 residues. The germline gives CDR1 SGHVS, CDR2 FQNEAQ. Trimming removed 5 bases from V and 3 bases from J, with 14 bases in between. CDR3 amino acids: CASSVTGALNQPQHF. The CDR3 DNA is TGTGCCAGCAGCGTAACAGGTGCCCTCAATCAGCCCCAGCATTTT. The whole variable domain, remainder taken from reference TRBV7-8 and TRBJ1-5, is GAGVSQSPRYKVAKRGQDVALRCDPISGHVSLFWYQQALGQGPEFLTYFQNEAQLDKSGLPSDRFFAERPEGSVSTLKIQRTQQEDSAVYLCASSVTGALNQPQHFGDGTRLSIL.

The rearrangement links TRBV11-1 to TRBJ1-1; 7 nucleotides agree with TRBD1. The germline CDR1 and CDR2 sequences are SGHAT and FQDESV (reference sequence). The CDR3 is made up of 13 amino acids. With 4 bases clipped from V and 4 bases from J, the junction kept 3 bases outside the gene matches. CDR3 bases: TGTGCCAGCAGCTCGGCAGGGGGCACTGAAGCTTTCTTT. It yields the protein CASSSAGGTEAFF. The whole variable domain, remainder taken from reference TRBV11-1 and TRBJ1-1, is EAEVAQSPRYKITEKSQAVAFWCDPISGHATLYWYRQILGQGPELLVQFQDESVVDDSQLPKDRFSAERLKGVDSTLKIQPAELGDSAMYLCASSSAGGTEAFFGQGTRLTVV.

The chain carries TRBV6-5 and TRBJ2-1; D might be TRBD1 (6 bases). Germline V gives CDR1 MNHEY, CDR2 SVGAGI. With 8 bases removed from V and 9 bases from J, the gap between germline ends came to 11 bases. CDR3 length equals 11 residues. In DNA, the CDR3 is TGTGCCAGCCATAGGGGGAGTGAGCAGTTCTTC. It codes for CASHRGSEQFF.

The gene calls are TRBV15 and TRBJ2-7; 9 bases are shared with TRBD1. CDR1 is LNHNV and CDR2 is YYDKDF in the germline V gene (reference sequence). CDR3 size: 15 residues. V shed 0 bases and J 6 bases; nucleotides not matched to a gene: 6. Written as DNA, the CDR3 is TGTGCCACCAGCAGAGAAGGGACAGGGTCTGCCGAGCAGTACTTC. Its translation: CATSREGTGSAEQYF.

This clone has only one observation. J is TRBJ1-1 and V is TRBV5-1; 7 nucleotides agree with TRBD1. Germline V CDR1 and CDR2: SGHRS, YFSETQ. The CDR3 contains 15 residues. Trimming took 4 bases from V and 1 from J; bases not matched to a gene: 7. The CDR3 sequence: CASSPKTGRNTEAFF. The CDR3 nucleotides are TGCGCCAGCAGCCCAAAGACAGGGAGGAACACTGAAGCTTTCTTT. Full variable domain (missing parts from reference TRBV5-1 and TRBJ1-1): KAGVTQTPRYLIKTRGQQVTLSCSPISGHRSVSWYQQTPGQGLQFLFEYFSETQRNKGNFPGRFSGRQFSNSRSEMNVSTLELGDSALYLCASSPKTGRNTEAFFGQGTRLTVV.

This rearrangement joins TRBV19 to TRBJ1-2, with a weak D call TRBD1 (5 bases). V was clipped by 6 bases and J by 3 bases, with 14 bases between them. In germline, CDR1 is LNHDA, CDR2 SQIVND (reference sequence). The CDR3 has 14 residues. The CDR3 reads CASSQRGHYYGYTF. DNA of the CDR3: TGTGCCAGTAGCCAAAGGGGCCACTACTATGGCTACACCTTC.

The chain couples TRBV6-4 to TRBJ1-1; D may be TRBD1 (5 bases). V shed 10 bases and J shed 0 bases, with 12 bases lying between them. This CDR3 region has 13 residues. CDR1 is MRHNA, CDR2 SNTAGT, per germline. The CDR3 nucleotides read TGTGCCACTAAGACAGAGATGAACACTGAAGCTTTCTTT. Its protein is CATKTEMNTEAFF.

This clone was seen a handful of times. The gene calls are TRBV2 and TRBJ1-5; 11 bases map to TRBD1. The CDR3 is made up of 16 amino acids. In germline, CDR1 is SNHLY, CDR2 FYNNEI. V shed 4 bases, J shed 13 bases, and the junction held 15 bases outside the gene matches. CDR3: CASSGGEGTGGKSQHF. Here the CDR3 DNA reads TGTGCCAGCAGTGGGGGGGAAGGGACAGGGGGTAAAAGTCAGCATTTT.

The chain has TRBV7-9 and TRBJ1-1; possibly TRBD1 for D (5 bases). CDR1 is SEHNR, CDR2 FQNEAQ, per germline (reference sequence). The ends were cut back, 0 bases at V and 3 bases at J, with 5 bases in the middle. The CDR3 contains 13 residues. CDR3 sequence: CASSLAGHTEAFF. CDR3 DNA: TGTGCCAGCAGCTTAGCGGGGCACACTGAAGCTTTCTTT.

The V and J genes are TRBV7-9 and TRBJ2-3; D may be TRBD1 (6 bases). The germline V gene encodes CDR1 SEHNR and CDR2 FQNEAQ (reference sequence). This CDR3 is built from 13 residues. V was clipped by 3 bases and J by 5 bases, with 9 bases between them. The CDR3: CASSFTGLDTQYF. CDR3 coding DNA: TGTGCCAGCAGCTTTACAGGGCTAGATACGCAGTATTTT. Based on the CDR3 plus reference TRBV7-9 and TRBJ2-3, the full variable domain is DTGVSQNPRHKITKRGQNVTFRCDPISEHNRLYWYRQTLGQGPEFLTYFQNEAQLEKSRLLSDRFSAERPKGSFSTLEIQRTEQGDSAMYLCASSFTGLDTQYFGPGTRLTVL.

Here the CDR3 DNA reads TGTGCCAGCAGCGGACTAGCGGGGTTATCCAATGAGCAGTTCTTC. Amino acids: CASSGLAGLSNEQFF. The rearrangement links TRBV9 to TRBJ2-1; TRBD2 aligns across 11 bases. V lost 3 bases, J lost 6 bases, and 5 bases stayed unmatched. The CDR3 runs to 15 residues. CDR1 is SGDLS and CDR2 is YYNGEE in the germline V gene.

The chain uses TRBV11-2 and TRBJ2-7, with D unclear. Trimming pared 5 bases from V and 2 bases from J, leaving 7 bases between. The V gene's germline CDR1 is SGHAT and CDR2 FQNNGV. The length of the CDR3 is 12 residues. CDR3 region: CASSPRPYEQYF. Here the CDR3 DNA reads TGTGCCAGCAGCCCGCGCCCCTACGAGCAGTACTTC.

The CDR3 DNA reads TGTGCCAGCAGCTACTCTAGCGGGGGGGAGGCTACGCAGTATTTT. Translating gives CASSYSSGGEATQYF. This chain connects TRBV7-3 to TRBJ2-3; 12 nucleotides agree with TRBD2. This CDR3 is 15 amino acids long. The junction had 7 bases not matched to a gene; V was cut back by 4 bases and J by 8 bases. CDR1 is SGHTA, CDR2 FQGTGA, per germline.

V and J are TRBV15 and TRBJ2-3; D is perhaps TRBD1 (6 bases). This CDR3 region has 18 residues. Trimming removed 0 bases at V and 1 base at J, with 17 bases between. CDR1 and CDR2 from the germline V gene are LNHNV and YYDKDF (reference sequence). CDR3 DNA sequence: TGTGCCACCAGCAGAGAAATTGTGGGGGCGTTAGGCACAGATACGCAGTATTTT. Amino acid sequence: CATSREIVGALGTDTQYF.

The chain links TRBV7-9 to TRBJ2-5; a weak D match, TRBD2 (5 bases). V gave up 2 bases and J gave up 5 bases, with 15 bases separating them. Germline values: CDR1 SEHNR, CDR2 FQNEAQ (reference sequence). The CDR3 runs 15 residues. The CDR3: CASSLNGKKAETQYF. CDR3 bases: TGTGCCAGCAGCTTAAACGGGAAGAAAGCGGAGACCCAGTACTTC.

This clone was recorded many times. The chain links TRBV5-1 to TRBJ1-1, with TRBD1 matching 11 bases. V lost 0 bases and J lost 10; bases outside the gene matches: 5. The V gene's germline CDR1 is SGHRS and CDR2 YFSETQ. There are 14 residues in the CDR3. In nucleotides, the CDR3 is TGCGCCAGCAGCTTGGATGGACAGGGGGCCGTAGCTTTCTTT. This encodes CASSLDGQGAVAFF.

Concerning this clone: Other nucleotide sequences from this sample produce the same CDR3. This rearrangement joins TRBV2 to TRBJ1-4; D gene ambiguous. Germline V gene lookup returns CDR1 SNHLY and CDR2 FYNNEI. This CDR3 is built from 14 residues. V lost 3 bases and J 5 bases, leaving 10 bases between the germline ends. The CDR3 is CASSDREVNEKLFF. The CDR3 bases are TGTGCCAGCAGTGATCGGGAGGTGAATGAAAAACTGTTTTTT.

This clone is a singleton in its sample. The CDR3 DNA reads as TGTGCCAGCACTGTAGGACAGGGATTTGGCTACACCTTC. Protein sequence: CASTVGQGFGYTF. The chain has TRBV6-5 and TRBJ1-2; 8 bases are a match to TRBD1. Germline V gene lookup returns CDR1 MNHEY and CDR2 SVGAGI. The ends lost 7 bases at V and 7 bases at J; junction bases unmatched: 8. This CDR3 contains 13 residues.

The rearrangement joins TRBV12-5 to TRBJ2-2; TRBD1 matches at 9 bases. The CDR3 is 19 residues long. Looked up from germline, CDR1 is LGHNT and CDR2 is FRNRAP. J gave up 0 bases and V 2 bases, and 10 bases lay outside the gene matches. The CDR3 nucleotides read TGTGCTAGTGGTTTGCGGGGATCGACAGGGGGTCCGAACACCGGGGAGCTGTTTTTT. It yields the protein CASGLRGSTGGPNTGELFF.

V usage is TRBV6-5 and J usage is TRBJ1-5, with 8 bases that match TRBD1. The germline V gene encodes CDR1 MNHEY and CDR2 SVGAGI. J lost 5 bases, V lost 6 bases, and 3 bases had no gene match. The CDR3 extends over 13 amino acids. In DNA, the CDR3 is TGTGCCAGCAGCAGGGGGCTTGATCAGCCCCAGCATTTT. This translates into CASSRGLDQPQHF.

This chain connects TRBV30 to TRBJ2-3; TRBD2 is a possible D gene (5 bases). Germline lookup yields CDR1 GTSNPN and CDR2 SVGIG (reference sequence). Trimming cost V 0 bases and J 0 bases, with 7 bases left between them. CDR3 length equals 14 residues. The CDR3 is CAWSVLGSTDTQYF. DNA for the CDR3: TGTGCCTGGAGTGTACTAGGGAGCACAGATACGCAGTATTTT.

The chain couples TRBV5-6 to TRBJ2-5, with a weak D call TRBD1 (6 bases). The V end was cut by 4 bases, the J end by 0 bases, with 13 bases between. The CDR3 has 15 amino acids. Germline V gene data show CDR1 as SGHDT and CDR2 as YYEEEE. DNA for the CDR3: TGTGCCAGCAGCGTGGACAGACAGTACCAAGAGACCCAGTACTTC. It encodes CASSVDRQYQETQYF.

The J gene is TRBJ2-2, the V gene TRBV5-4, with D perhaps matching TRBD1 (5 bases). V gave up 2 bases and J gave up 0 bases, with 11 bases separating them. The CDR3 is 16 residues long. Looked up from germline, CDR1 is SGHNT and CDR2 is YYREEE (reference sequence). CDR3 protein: CASSFGTGTNTGELFF. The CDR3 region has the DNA TGTGCCAGCAGCTTTGGTACAGGCACGAACACCGGGGAGCTGTTTTTT.

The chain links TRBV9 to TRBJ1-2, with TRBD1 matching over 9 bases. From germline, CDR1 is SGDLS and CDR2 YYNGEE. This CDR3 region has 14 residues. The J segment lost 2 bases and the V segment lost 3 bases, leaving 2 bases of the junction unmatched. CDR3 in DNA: TGTGCCAGCAGCGCCGGACAGGGGAACTATGGCTACACCTTC. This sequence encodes CASSAGQGNYGYTF.

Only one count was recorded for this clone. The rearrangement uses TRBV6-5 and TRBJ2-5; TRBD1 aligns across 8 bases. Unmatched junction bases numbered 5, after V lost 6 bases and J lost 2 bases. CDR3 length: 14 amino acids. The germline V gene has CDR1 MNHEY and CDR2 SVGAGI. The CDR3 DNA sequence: TGTGCCAGCAGGCGATGGGACAGGCAAGAGACCCAGTACTTC. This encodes CASRRWDRQETQYF.

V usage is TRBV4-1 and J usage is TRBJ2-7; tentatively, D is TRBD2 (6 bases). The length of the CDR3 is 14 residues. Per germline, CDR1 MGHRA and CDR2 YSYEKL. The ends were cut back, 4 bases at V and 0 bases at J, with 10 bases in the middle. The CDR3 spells CASSPGRPSYEQYF. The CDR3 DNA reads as TGCGCCAGCAGCCCGGGGAGGCCCTCCTACGAGCAGTACTTC.

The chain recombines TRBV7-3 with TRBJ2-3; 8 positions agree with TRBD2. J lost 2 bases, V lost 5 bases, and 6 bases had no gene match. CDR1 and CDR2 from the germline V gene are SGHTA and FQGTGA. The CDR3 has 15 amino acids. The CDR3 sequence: CASSDGGGLTDTQYF. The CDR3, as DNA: TGTGCCAGCAGCGATGGCGGGGGGCTCACAGATACGCAGTATTTT.

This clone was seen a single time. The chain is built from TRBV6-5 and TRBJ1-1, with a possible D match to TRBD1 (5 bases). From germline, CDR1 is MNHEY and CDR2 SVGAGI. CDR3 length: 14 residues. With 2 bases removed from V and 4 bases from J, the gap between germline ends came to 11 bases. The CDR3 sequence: CASSYPGIGTEAFF. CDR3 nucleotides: TGTGCCAGCAGTTACCCAGGGATCGGCACTGAAGCTTTCTTT.

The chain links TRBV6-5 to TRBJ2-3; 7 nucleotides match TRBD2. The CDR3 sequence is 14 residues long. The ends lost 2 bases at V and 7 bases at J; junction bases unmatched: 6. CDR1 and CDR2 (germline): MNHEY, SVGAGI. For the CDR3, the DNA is TGTGCCAGCAGTTACGGAGCGGGAAAGTATACGCAGTATTTT. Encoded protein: CASSYGAGKYTQYF.